This TCR beta chain was identified in a study of T cells expressing NK-cell markers. Study-level background: All TCR beta repertoires analysed originated from sorted CD3+CD56+NKG2C+, CD3+CD56+NKG2C- and CD3+CD56-NKG2C+ T cells. Regarding the study as a whole: Dominance of the CD3+CD56-NKG2C+ fraction by these clonotypes also held in a handful of donors. Dominant NKG2C+ clonotypes made up roughly 1.0-7.0% of CD8+ T cells in roughly 6 donors. Unclear, still, was the HCMV specificity of the expanded NKG2C+ T cell clones.

To note about this clonotype: Its antigen is unidentified.

The germline V gene has CDR1 SGHTA and CDR2 FQGNSA. This CDR3 is 12 amino acids long. TCRdb re-called the 5' RACE reads and shows each CDR3 protein once, DNA omitted. The sample data list over 100,000 distinct CDR3 sequences. Source material: blood T cells: a sorted CD56 or NKG2C T cell subset, CD4+ or CD8+ T cells, or bulk PBMC T cells (not recorded which). The receptor's source is a woman between 18 and 70 years old in good health. The chain links TRBV7-2 to TRBJ1-1; no DNA is available, so the TRBD1 call from TCRdb remains unchecked. The CDR3: CASSQGAAEAFF.